Here is one T cell receptor beta chain with its context. This sample is part of a study of blood T cell repertoires in COVID-19. Study in general: The United States, Italy and Spain supplied acute and convalescent COVID-19 samples. T cells, B-cell-depleted T cells, or PBMCs supplied cDNA or gDNA.

In the original analysis: Quantification of nucleated cells was approximated via reference gene primer amplification. Here immunoSEQ multiplex PCR was the method, and the copy in TCRdb shows in-frame clones only, minus some. That table gives V, J and clone size, and the DNA gave D and trimming. The sample yields about 53,000 clones, 80% to 90% seen once. The V gene end was trimmed by 4 bases and the J gene end by 5 bases; junction bases not matched to a gene: 4. Germline V CDR1 and CDR2: SGHKS, YYEKEE (reference sequence). There are 14 residues in the CDR3. The sample consisted of peripheral blood. The receptor comes from a woman aged 60 to 75 with acute or convalescent COVID-19. The genes are TRBV5-5 and TRBJ2-1; 9 positions agree with TRBD1. The CDR3 DNA follows: TGTGCCAGCAGCACGGGACAGGGCCACAATGAGCAGTTCTTC. This gives the protein CASSTGQGHNEQFF.